A selection of T cell receptor beta chains follows, all from one sample in a study of CD8 T cells in Susac syndrome. TCRdb redid the calling of the immunoSEQ multiplex PCR reads with MiXCR, one entry per CDR3 protein. The sample holds about 190,000 distinct CDR3 sequences, approximately 94% seen once. The sequencing sample was made of CD4+ T cells from PBMCs. The receptors shown here come from a human donor with Susac syndrome. Both conserved end residues are part of each CDR3. The order of the fields is V gene, clone size, J gene, CDR3 length, D gene, CDR3 protein, CDR3 DNA. A D gene is named only where the DNA matches it firmly. The listing skips clone size in some rows; elsewhere it reads once, few, many or a size class.

>TRBV14|-|TRBJ2-3|13|-
CASSGQLKDTQYF
TGTGCCAGCAGCGGCCAGCTTAAGGATACGCAGTATTTT
>TRBV29-1|-|TRBJ1-5|14|TRBD1
CSVVTGTGYQPQHF
TGCAGCGTAGTTACCGGGACAGGGTATCAGCCCCAGCATTTT
>TRBV29-1|-|TRBJ2-7|12|-
CSVEAGDYEQYF
TGCAGCGTTGAAGCAGGGGACTACGAGCAGTACTTC
>TRBV19|-|TRBJ1-1|15|TRBD1
CASSLTGKSSAEAFF
TGTGCCAGTAGCTTGACAGGGAAGTCGTCTGCTGAAGCTTTCTTT
>TRBV6-1|-|TRBJ1-6|16|TRBD1
CASSRRDRAYNSPLHF
TGTGCCAGCAGCCGCCGGGACAGAGCCTATAATTCACCCCTCCACTTT
>TRBV6-5|-|TRBJ1-1|13|-
CASNLAVGTEAFF
TGTGCCAGCAACCTAGCTGTTGGCACTGAAGCTTTCTTT
>TRBV30|-|TRBJ2-3|13|-
CACSAGDTDTQYF
TGTGCCTGCTCCGCAGGGGACACAGATACGCAGTATTTT
>TRBV12-5|-|TRBJ2-7|16|TRBD2
CASGSGTSGETGEQYF
TGTGCTAGTGGTTCGGGGACTAGCGGGGAGACGGGGGAGCAGTACTTC
>TRBV28|-|TRBJ1-5|14|-
CASSLTWGREPQHF
TGTGCCAGCAGTTTAACATGGGGCAGGGAGCCCCAGCATTTT
>TRBV2|-|TRBJ2-2|14|TRBD1
CASNLDRGGGELFF
TGTGCCAGCAACTTGGACAGGGGTGGCGGGGAGCTGTTTTTT
>TRBV20-1|few|TRBJ2-3|12|-
CSARDLVGTQYF
TGCAGTGCTAGAGATCTTGTTGGTACGCAGTATTTT
>TRBV6-1|-|TRBJ1-2|15|-
CASSDLSRVSAGYTF
TGTGCCAGCAGTGACTTATCCAGGGTTTCGGCTGGCTACACCTTC
>TRBV7-6|once|TRBJ1-1|13|-
CASSPGTAYEAFF
TGTGCCAGCAGCCCTGGGACCGCTTATGAAGCTTTCTTT
>TRBV6-2/TRBV6-3|-|TRBJ2-5|14|-
CASSYAGYQETQYF
TGTGCCAGCAGTTACGCAGGGTACCAAGAGACCCAGTACTTC
>TRBV18|-|TRBJ1-1|13|-
CASSPRDGTEAFF
TGTGCCAGCTCACCAAGGGACGGCACTGAAGCTTTCTTT
>TRBV5-1|-|TRBJ1-5|15|TRBD1
CASREGTGEVQPQHF
TGCGCCAGCAGGGAGGGGACAGGAGAAGTTCAGCCCCAGCATTTT
>TRBV12-3/TRBV12-4|-|TRBJ1-1|15|TRBD1
CASRPSDRVSAEAFF
TGTGCCAGCAGACCCTCGGACAGGGTCTCGGCTGAAGCTTTCTTT
>TRBV25-1|-|TRBJ2-1|16|-
CASSEYRGPNYNEQFF
TGTGCCAGCAGTGAATATCGGGGGCCTAACTACAATGAGCAGTTCTTC
>TRBV25-1|-|TRBJ2-1|13|-
CASSEARVAEQFF
TGTGCCAGCAGTGAAGCTCGTGTTGCAGAGCAGTTCTTC
>TRBV3-1|-|TRBJ2-7|14|-
CASSQRGGRQEQYF
TGTGCCAGCAGCCAAAGGGGGGGACGACAAGAGCAGTACTTC
>TRBV2|-|TRBJ2-4|15|TRBD2
CASSEAVAGGLIQYF
TGTGCCAGCAGTGAAGCGGTAGCGGGGGGGCTCATTCAGTACTTC
>TRBV9|-|TRBJ1-2|14|-
CASSVGRINYGYTF
TGTGCCAGCAGCGTAGGTCGAATTAACTATGGCTACACCTTC
>TRBV15|-|TRBJ2-5|15|-
CATSSPGSPRETQYF
TGTGCCACCAGCAGCCCCGGGTCTCCAAGGGAGACCCAGTACTTC
>TRBV5-6|-|TRBJ2-5|14|TRBD2
CASSLVSGGETQYF
TGTGCCAGCAGCTTGGTTAGCGGGGGGGAGACCCAGTACTTC
>TRBV18|-|TRBJ1-1|14|-
CASSPPRGVTEAFF
TGTGCCAGCTCACCACCAAGAGGGGTTACTGAAGCTTTCTTT
>TRBV28|-|TRBJ2-5|15|-
CASSLALGTQETQYF
TGTGCCAGCAGTTTAGCACTAGGGACGCAAGAGACCCAGTACTTC
>TRBV5-4|-|TRBJ2-3|16|TRBD2
CASSPGGGGSTDTQYF
TGTGCCAGCAGCCCGGGAGGCGGGGGGTCCACAGATACGCAGTATTTT
>TRBV5-1|-|TRBJ2-3|15|TRBD2
CASRPGLSPTDTQYF
TGCGCCAGCAGGCCGGGACTATCCCCCACAGATACGCAGTATTTT
>TRBV11-2|-|TRBJ2-1|15|TRBD2
CASRPTSGVYNEQFF
TGTGCCAGCAGACCGACTAGCGGGGTTTACAATGAGCAGTTCTTC
>TRBV6-2/TRBV6-3|-|TRBJ2-1|14|TRBD2
CASTAAGVLDEQFF
TGTGCCAGCACAGCAGCGGGGGTTTTGGATGAGCAGTTCTTC
>TRBV20-1|-|TRBJ1-1|11|-
CSARKGIEAFF
TGCAGTGCCCGGAAGGGGATTGAAGCTTTCTTT
>TRBV9|-|TRBJ2-5|13|-
CASGSWTEETQYF
TGTGCCAGCGGATCGTGGACAGAAGAGACCCAGTACTTC
>TRBV30|-|TRBJ1-1|13|-
CAWSGELNTEAFF
TGTGCCTGGAGTGGGGAACTGAACACTGAAGCTTTCTTT
>TRBV6-2/TRBV6-3|-|TRBJ1-6|15|-
CASTRPGAKNSPLHF
TGTGCCAGCACCCGACCGGGGGCAAAGAATTCACCCCTCCACTTT
>TRBV28|-|TRBJ2-7|11|-
CASLGNYEQYF
TGTGCCAGCTTGGGGAACTACGAGCAGTACTTC
>TRBV7-9|-|TRBJ2-5|15|-
CASSIGVELQETQYF
TGTGCCAGCAGCATCGGTGTGGAACTCCAAGAGACCCAGTACTTC
>TRBV5-6|-|TRBJ1-6|16|-
CASSPRANWHNSPLHF
TGTGCCAGCAGCCCCAGGGCTAATTGGCATAATTCACCCCTCCACTTT
>TRBV15|-|TRBJ2-1|13|-
CATSSVFTHEQFF
TGTGCCACCAGCAGTGTATTCACCCATGAGCAGTTCTTC
>TRBV12-5|-|TRBJ2-3|15|TRBD1
CASGLEAGGADTQYF
TGTGCTAGTGGTTTGGAGGCAGGGGGCGCAGATACGCAGTATTTT
>TRBV30|-|TRBJ2-1|16|TRBD2
CAWSGVLAESYNEQFF
TGTGCCTGGAGTGGGGTACTAGCGGAATCCTACAATGAGCAGTTCTTC
>TRBV5-1|-|TRBJ2-3|14|TRBD2
CASRTSGGPDTQYF
TGCGCCAGCAGGACTAGCGGGGGTCCAGATACGCAGTATTTT
>TRBV10-3|-|TRBJ2-5|12|-
CAISKEQETQYF
TGTGCCATCTCGAAGGAACAAGAGACCCAGTACTTC
>TRBV7-2|-|TRBJ1-2|14|-
CASLSGTALYGYTF
TGTGCCAGCCTATCCGGGACGGCCCTCTATGGCTACACCTTC
>TRBV5-4|-|TRBJ2-3|16|-
CASSLDGGRGTDTQYF
TGTGCCAGCAGCTTGGACGGGGGCCGAGGCACAGATACGCAGTATTTT
>TRBV21-1|-|TRBJ1-1|14|-
CATRGVQGHTEAFF
TGTGCCACCCGCGGGGTTCAGGGGCACACTGAAGCTTTCTTT
>TRBV25-1|-|TRBJ1-1|16|TRBD1
CASSTRTGSENTEAFF
TGTGCCAGCAGTACACGGACAGGGAGCGAGAACACTGAAGCTTTCTTT
>TRBV29-1|-|TRBJ1-5|13|-
CSVAPLKFQPQHF
TGCAGCGTTGCCCCATTAAAGTTTCAGCCCCAGCATTTT